The text below deals with one T cell receptor (beta chain). This CDR3 is 14 amino acids long. The V segment lost 1 base and the J segment 7 bases; nucleotides outside the gene matches: 2. From germline, CDR1 is SEHNR and CDR2 FQNEAQ (reference sequence). The data stem from a study of cytomegalovirus exposure and HLA in healthy donors. PCR employed 60 Vbeta and 13 Jbeta primers. Produced via immunoSEQ multiplex PCR; TCRdb's table is partial and in-frame only. This table has some 120,000 clones, roughly 70% appearing once. The chain combines TRBV7-9 with TRBJ1-4; TRBD1 aligns across 8 bases. The clonotype originates from a woman in her forties in good health and CMV-seropositive. Sequencing used PBMCs. The CDR3 sequence: CASSLVTGGEKLFF. DNA of the CDR3: TGTGCCAGCAGCTTAGTTACAGGGGGTGAAAAACTGTTTTTT. The full variable domain, rest sourced from reference TRBV7-9 and TRBJ1-4, is DTGVSQNPRHKITKRGQNVTFRCDPISEHNRLYWYRQTLGQGPEFLTYFQNEAQLEKSRLLSDRFSAERPKGSFSTLEIQRTEQGDSAMYLCASSLVTGGEKLFFGSGTQLSVL.